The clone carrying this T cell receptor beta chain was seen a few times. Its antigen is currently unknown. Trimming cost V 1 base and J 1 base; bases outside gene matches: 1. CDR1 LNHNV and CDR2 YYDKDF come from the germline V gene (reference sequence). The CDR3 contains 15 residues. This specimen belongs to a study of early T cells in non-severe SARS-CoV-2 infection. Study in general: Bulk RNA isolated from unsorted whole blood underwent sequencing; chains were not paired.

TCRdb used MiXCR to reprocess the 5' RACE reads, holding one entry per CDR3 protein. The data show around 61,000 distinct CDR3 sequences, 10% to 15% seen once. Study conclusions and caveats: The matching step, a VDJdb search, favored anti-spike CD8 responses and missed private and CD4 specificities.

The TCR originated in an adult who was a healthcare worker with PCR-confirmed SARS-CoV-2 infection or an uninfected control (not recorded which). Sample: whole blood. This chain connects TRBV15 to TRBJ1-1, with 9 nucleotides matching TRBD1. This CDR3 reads CATSRGQGGNTEAFF. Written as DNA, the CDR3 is TGTGCCACCAGCAGAGGACAGGGGGGGAACACTGAAGCTTTCTTT. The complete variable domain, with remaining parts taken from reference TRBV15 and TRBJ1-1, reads DAMVIQNPRYQVTQFGKPVTLSCSQTLNHNVMYWYQQKSSQAPKLLFHYYDKDFNNEADTPDNFQSRRPNTSFCFLDIRSPGLGDTAMYLCATSRGQGGNTEAFFGQGTRLTVV.